This paragraph covers one T cell receptor (beta chain) sequence. Its target is not known. This entry is derived from a study of glioma-infiltrating T cells after dendritic cell vaccination. Study as a whole: Dendritic cell vaccination trial patients had either newly diagnosed or recurrent glioblastoma. Study results and caveats: Complete blood and tumor specimen sets were limited to few patients.

The table came from immunoSEQ multiplex PCR; TCRdb's copy has only in-frame clones and leaves some out. The sample has fewer than 95,000 clones, 85% seen once; the top ten hold 8.5%. Time point denoted: after dendritic cell vaccination, including at tumor progression/relapse. The source material was blood, sampled after dendritic cell vaccination. The sequence was collected from a human donor with glioblastoma.

The CDR3 spells CASSPGQGAWAFF. The CDR3 DNA sequence: TGCGCCAGCAGTCCCGGACAGGGGGCGTGGGCTTTCTTT. The chain couples TRBV4-3 to TRBJ1-1, with 11 bases lining up with TRBD1. V shed 6 bases and J 11 bases; nucleotides not matched to a gene: 8. Germline V gene sequence: CDR1 LGHNA, CDR2 YSLEER. This CDR3 has 13 residues.